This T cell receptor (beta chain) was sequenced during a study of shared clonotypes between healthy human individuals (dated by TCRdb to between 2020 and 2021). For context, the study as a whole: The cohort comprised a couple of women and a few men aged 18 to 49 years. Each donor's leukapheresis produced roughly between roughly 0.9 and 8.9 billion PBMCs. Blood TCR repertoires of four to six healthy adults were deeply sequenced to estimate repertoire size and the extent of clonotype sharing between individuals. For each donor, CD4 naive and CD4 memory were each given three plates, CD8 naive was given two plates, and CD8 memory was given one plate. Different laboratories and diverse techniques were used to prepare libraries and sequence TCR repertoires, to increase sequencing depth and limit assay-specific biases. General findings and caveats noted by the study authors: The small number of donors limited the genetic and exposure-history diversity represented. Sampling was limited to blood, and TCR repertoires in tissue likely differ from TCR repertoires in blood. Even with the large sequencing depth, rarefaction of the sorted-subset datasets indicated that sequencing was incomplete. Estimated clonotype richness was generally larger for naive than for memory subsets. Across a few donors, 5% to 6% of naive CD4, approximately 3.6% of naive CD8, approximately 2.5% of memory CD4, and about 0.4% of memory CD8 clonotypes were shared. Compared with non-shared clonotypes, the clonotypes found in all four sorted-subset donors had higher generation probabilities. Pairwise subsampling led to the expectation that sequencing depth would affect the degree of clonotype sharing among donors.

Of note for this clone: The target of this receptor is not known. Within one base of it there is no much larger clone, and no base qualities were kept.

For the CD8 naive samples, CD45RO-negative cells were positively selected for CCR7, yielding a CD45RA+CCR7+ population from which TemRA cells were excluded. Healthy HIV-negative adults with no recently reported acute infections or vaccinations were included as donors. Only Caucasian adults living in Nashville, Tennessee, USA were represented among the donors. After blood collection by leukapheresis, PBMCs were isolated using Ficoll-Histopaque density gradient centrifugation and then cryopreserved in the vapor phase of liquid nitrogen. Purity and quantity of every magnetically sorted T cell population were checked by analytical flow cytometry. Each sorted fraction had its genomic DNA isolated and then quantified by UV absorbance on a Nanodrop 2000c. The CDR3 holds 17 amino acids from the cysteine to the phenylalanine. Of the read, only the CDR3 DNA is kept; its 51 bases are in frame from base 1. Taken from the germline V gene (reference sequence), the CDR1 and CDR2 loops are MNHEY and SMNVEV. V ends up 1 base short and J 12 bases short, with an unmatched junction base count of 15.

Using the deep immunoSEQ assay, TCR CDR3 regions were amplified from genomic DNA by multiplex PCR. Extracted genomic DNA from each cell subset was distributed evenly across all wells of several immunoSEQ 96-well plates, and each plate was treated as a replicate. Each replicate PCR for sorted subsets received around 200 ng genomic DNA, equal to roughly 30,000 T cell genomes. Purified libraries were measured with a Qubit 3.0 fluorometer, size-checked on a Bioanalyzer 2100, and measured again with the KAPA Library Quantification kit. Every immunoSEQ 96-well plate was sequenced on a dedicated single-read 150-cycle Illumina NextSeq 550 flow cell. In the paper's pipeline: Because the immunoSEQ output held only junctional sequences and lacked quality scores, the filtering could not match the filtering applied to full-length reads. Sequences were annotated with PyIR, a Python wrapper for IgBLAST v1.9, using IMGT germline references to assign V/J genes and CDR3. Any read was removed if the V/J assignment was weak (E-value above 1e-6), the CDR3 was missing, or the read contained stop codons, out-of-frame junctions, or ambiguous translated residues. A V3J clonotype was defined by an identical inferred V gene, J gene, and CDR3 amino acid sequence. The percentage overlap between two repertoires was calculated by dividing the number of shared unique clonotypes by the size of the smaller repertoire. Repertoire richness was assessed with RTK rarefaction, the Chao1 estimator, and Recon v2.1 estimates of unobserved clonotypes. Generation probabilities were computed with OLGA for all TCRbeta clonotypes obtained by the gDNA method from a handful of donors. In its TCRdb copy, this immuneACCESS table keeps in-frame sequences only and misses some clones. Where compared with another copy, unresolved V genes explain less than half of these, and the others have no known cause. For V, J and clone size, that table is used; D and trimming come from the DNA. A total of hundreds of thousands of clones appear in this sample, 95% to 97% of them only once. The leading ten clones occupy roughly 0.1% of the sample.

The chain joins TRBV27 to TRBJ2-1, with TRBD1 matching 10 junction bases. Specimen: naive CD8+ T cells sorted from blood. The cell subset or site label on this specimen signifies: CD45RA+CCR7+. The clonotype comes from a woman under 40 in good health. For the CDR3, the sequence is CASSLFPVGQGKFRQFF. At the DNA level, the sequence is TGTGCCAGCAGTTTATTTCCCGTGGGACAGGGGAAGTTTAGGCAGTTCTTC.